This TCR beta chain was captured in a study of cytomegalovirus exposure and HLA in healthy donors (dated by TCRdb to about 2017). Concerning the study at large: An earlier analysis of several hundred of the donors reported roughly 270 Gb of sequence data and 100 million to 130 million unique TCR beta sequences from 190 million or so T cells. A later analysis re-analyzed previously published TCR beta repertoires from 650 to 800 donors and added high-resolution HLA genotyping to study TCR occurrence patterns. All discovery cohort repertoires had been generated on a single sequencing platform. The study combined high-throughput TCR immunosequencing, statistical association of individual TCRs with disease status, and machine learning to predict cytomegalovirus infection status. Of the roughly 430 genotyped donors, over 70% fell in the genetic ancestry cluster associated with self-reported Caucasian donors. Using immunosequencing, the study profiled T cell repertoires from some 670 subjects and related those repertoires to cytomegalovirus serostatus. About 320 gigabases of sequencing data and approximately 85 million unique TCR sequences were included in an early release covering roughly 600 HLA-typed donors. In a later genetic analysis, genome-wide SNP genotypes for about 65% of the roughly 700 donors were used, and that subset was treated as a discovery cohort. The number of typed donors differed by locus: about 620-640 for A, B, C, DRB1 and DQB1; some 540 for DQA1; roughly 600 for DPA1; and some 430 for DPB1. HLA typing included class I and class II loci at four-digit resolution. The study was designed to test whether signatures of past pathogen exposure could be identified by cataloging public T cell receptors. Across some 400 genotyped donors of the cohort, an average of approximately 200,000 unique TCR beta nucleotide sequences per donor were sequenced, and around 19% of those sequences were non-productive. Rather than drawing on any new phenotypic data, the later analysis identified candidate immune exposures from TCR beta sequences and the way those sequences occurred across donors. A few DR-DQ haplotypes were handled as single units for association and clustering because linkage in the cohort was strong. Besides the first cohort of 550 to 750 subjects, a separate validation cohort made up of about 120 different subjects was used. An earlier analysis of about 600 of the donors used high-throughput TCR beta sequencing to judge whether each TCR beta V gene segment behaved as functional or pseudogenic. Donor age, sex, ethnicity and CMV serostatus were compiled alongside the repertoire data.

The library came from the immunoSEQ multiplex PCR assay. For the multiplex PCR, a mixture combining 60 forward primers for TCR Vbeta segments and 13 reverse primers for TCR Jbeta segments was used. Amplification of the CDR3 region of rearranged TCR beta genes was performed with a multiplex PCR assay on genomic DNA. The Illumina HiSeq System was used to sequence the amplified TCR beta libraries as 87-base-pair reads. As for the authors' bioinformatics: Across the 670 or so repertoires, a later analysis counted 80 million or so unique TCR beta chains, 9 million to 14 million of which were shared by at least two donors. Raw reads were error-corrected and collapsed into unique sequences by a nearest-neighbor algorithm in which closely related sequences were merged to remove PCR and sequencing errors. Alignment of CDR3 sequences to IMGT reference sequences was used to assign V, D and J gene segments. For a sequence to be retained, at least a six-nucleotide match to both a V gene segment and a J gene segment was required. A rearrangement counted as productive if the CDR3 had no stop codons and remained in frame with V and J, and every other rearrangement counted as non-productive. Following IMGT convention, CDR3 was defined as the stretch from the second conserved V-encoded cysteine to the conserved J-encoded phenylalanine. In an earlier analysis of just under 600 of the donors, sequences lacking an unambiguous match to a single V gene segment were excluded. In an earlier analysis of approximately 590 of the donors, a V segment was called functional when productive rearrangements were above 56.7%, and segregating when the standard deviation between donors exceeded 5%. A statistical classification framework was developed to diagnose cytomegalovirus status using the catalog of TCR beta chain sequences. V and J gene assignment, in a later analysis, came from comparing TCR nucleotide sequences with IMGT/GENE-DB human TR gene sequences. A later analysis assigned CDR3 sequences and most-parsimonious VDJ recombination scenarios with the TCRdist pipeline. In a later analysis, each TCR beta chain was defined by its CDR3 amino acid sequence together with its V-gene family, and reads without a unique V-gene family were excluded. A later analysis removed several hundred highly shared, low-generation-probability nucleotide sequences to deal with suspected cross-contamination and a sequencing artifact. In a later analysis, a clonal expansion index was calculated for each public chain from normalized within-repertoire ranks of inferred template counts. In a later analysis, generation probabilities were computed with a VDJ recombination model fitted to out-of-frame rearrangements, and the resulting probabilities were checked against IGoR. In a later analysis, TCR-TCR, TCR-HLA and TCR-CMV co-occurrence was scored with hypergeometric tests, and a repertoire-size bias correction was applied to TCR pairs. To estimate false discovery rates, a later analysis permuted the HLA or CMV assignments 20 times. In a later analysis, co-occurring TCRs were grouped with DBSCAN, and TCRdist sequence similarity was added when clustering was performed within HLA-allele-positive subsets. Repertoires with fewer than 30,000 or more than 120,000 public chains, plus five repertoires with anomalous nucleotide sharing, were excluded from co-occurrence clustering. Not all clones reach the TCRdb copy of this immuneACCESS table, which keeps in-frame sequences only. Checked studies attribute under half of the gap to unresolved V genes and leave the rest unexplained. D and trimming were read from the DNA, whereas the V and J calls and clone size are those reported in that table. For this sample there are about 140,000 clones; more than 60% appear just once. The ten largest clones represent about 3.1% of the sample.

The cohort was made up of 500 to 800 healthy bone marrow donors. At the time of sampling, every cohort member was nominally healthy, though immune exposures that went unrecorded were likely present. The donor tested CMV seronegative, placing the donor among the 350 to 400 seronegative members of the cohort. A peripheral blood sample was collected from each donor, and TCR beta sequencing was performed on peripheral blood mononuclear cells. Genomic DNA was extracted from the blood cell samples with the Qiagen DNeasy Blood Extraction Kit. From its cysteine to its phenylalanine, the CDR3 spans 12 amino acids. CDR3 DNA only is kept here, 36 bases in frame from base 1. V was cut back by 5 bases and J by 5 bases, leaving a gap of 7 bases between them. Per the germline V gene, SGHTA is the CDR1 and FQGNSA is the CDR2. General study outcomes and caveats: Most TCR sequences were seen in very few donors, while some public TCRs were found in many individuals. In an earlier analysis of roughly 500 of the donors, most TCR beta V segments appeared in productive rearrangements about 87% or about 30% of the time, broadly matching IMGT annotations. According to a later analysis, TCR association rates differed among HLA loci, with DRB1 alleles showing the most associated TCRs and HLA-C alleles showing the fewest. In a later analysis, HLA-associated TCR beta chains were found to be more clonally expanded and to have lower generation probabilities than equally common non-associated chains. Specific HLA alleles were associated with 15,000 to 20,000 TCR beta sequences at a false discovery rate of 0.05 in a later analysis. Because counts were too low, seventeen rarely observed V segments, including chromosome 9 orphons, were excluded from the earlier analysis of a few hundred of the donors. Strong co-occurrence of HLA alleles, especially DR and DQ, made assigning TCR associations to individual alleles difficult. A total of 164 TCR beta chains were listed by the study as associated with cytomegalovirus. This cohort had only TCR beta chains sequenced, and the lack of alpha or paired-chain data limited which features could be detected. Compared with the roughly 670-donor mean, donors in an Asian-associated ancestry cluster had fewer N-insertions in productive TCRs, according to a later genetic analysis. Because HLA typing was missing for some donors at each locus, association tests included only the typed subset. Cytomegalovirus status was reported to be diagnosed by the classifier with high specificity and sensitivity in both the original and validation cohorts. A group of highly shared sequence variants was considered likely to be a technical artifact of the sequencing pipeline. Immune exposure information for the cohort was limited to CMV serostatus. According to a later analysis, parvovirus B19, influenza, CMV and Epstein-Barr virus appeared linked to several top co-occurrence clusters. Roughly uniform sequencing depth across donors was assumed in presence/absence analyses, although this assumption may not hold. A further reported finding was that TCR beta sequences accurately predicted the HLA-A and HLA-B alleles for most subjects in the first cohort. Most CMV-associated TCR beta chains appeared to be HLA-restricted in a later analysis, and the HLA associations seemed to be driven largely by CMV exposure. Correlated functional status among segregating V segments might reflect linkage disequilibrium, but an unknown experimental factor could not be ruled out. A later genetic analysis associated a missense DCLRE1C variant with V-gene and J-gene trimming of TCR beta chains, and an independent cohort replicated the association. Because the 87-base-pair reads could not distinguish some IMGT-functional V segments, including TRBV6-2 and TRBV6-3, those segments were excluded. It was suggested by the authors that the approach could potentially be generalized to other disease states and immunological phenotypes. In vitro tests confirmed that a few of the cytomegalovirus-associated TCR beta chains recognize cytomegalovirus antigens.

As regards this clone: Its specific antigen is unknown. No clone much larger than this one lies a single base away; base qualities are absent.

The TCR sequence derives from a man aged 35 to 55 in good health and CMV-seronegative. The chain is assembled from TRBV7-2 and TRBJ1-5, with the D gene not clear enough to name. The sequencing sample was made of PBMCs. The sequenced DNA is TGTGCCAGCAGCCGACACGATCAGCCCCAGCATTTT. Its protein product is CASSRHDQPQHF.